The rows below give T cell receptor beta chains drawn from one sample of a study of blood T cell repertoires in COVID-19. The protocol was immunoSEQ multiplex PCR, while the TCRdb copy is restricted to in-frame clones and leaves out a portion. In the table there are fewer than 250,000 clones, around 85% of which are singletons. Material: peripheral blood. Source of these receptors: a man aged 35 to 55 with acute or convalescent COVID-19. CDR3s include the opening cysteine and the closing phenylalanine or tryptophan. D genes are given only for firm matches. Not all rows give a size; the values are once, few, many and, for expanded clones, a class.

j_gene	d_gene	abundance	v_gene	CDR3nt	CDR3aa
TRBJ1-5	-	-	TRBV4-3	TGCGCCAGCAGCCAAGATCTGACCGGGGGTCAGCCCCAGCATTTT	CASSQDLTGGQPQHF
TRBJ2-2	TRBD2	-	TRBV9	TGTGCCAGCAGCGCACTAGCGGGTACCACAGGGGAGCTGTTTTTT	CASSALAGTTGELFF
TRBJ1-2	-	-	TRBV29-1	TGCAGCGCCCGAGAGGCGAGGGGCTACACCTTC	CSAREARGYTF
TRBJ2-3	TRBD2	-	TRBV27	TGTGCCAGCAGTTGGGGGAGGGGCACAGATACGCAGTATTTT	CASSWGRGTDTQYF
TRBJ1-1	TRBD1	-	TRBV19	TGTGCCAGTAGTACTGGGACAGCCATACTTGAAGCTTTCTTT	CASSTGTAILEAFF
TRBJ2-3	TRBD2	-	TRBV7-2	TGTGCCAGCAGCCGTAGCCTGGGACTAGCGGGGGGGCCGGAGTATTTT	CASSRSLGLAGGPEYF
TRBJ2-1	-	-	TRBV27	TGTGCCAGCAAGGTGGGGTGGGGGGGCTTTTACAATGAGCAGTTCTTC	CASKVGWGGFYNEQFF
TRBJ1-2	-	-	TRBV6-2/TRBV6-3	TGTGCCAGCAGTTATGTGGGACAAAACTATGGCTACACCTTC	CASSYVGQNYGYTF
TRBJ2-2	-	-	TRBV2	TGTGCCAGCAGTGATTGGGGGGGCAACACCGGGGAGCTGTTTTTT	CASSDWGGNTGELFF
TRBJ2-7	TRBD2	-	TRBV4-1	TGCGCCAGCAGCCTGGGGGGGAGGGTGGCCGAGCAGTACTTC	CASSLGGRVAEQYF
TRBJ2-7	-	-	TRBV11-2	TGTGCCAGCAGCTTAAGTGGGGGGGCGCTTTACGAGCAGTACTTC	CASSLSGGALYEQYF
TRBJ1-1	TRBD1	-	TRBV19	TGTGCCAGTACAAGGACAGGGGGCGGATGGACTGAAGCTTTCTTT	CASTRTGGGWTEAFF
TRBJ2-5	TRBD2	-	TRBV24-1	TGTGCCACCAGTGATCTCCTAGCGGGAGTCGGGGAGACCCAGTACTTC	CATSDLLAGVGETQYF
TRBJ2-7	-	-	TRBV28	TGTGCCAGCAACCTGGACAGTGCCTACGAGCAGTACTTC	CASNLDSAYEQYF
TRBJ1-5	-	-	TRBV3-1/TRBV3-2	TGTGCCAGCAGCCAAGGGACAGATAGCAATCAGCCCCAGCATTTT	CASSQGTDSNQPQHF
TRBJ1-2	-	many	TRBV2	TGTGCCAGCAGTGAAGGACAGGCCCACACCTTC	CASSEGQAHTF
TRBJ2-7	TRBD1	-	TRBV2	TGTGCCGGGGGACAGGGGCCGTACGAGCAGTACTTC	CAGGQGPYEQYF
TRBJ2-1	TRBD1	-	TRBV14	TGTGCCAGCAGCCTGAGGGACAGGGCTTTCGATGAGCAGTTCTTC	CASSLRDRAFDEQFF
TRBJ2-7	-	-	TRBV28	TGTGCCAGCCGGCGACAGGTCAGCTCCTACGAGCAGTACTTC	CASRRQVSSYEQYF
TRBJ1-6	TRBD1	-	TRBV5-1	TGCGCCAGCAGGGTCGACAGGGTGGGGTCACCCCTCCACTTT	CASRVDRVGSPLHF
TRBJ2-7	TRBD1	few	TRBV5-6	TGTGCCAGCAGGTGGGCCGGCGACAGGGTCTACGAGCAGTACTTC	CASRWAGDRVYEQYF